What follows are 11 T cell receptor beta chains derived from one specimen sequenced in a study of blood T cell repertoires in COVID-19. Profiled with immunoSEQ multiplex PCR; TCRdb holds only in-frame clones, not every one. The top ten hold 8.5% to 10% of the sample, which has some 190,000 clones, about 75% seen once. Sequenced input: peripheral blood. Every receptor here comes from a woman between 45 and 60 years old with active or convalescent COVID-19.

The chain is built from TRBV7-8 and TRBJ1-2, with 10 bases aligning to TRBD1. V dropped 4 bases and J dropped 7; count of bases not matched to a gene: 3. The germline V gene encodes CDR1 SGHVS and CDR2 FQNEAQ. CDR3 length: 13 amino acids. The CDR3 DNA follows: TGTGCCAGCAGCTCCCGGGACAGGGGTGGCTACACCTTC. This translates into CASSSRDRGGYTF.

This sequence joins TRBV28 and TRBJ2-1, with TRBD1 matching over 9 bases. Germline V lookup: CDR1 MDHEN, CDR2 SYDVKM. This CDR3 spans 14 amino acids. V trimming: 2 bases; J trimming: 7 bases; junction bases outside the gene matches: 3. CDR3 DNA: TGTGCCAGCAGTTTAGGGACAGGGTGGAATGAGCAGTTCTTC. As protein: CASSLGTGWNEQFF.

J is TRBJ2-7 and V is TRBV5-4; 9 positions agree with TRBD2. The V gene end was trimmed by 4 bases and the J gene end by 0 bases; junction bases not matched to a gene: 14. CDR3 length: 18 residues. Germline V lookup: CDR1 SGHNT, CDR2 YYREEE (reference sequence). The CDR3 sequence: CASSRPVGAGGNSYEQYF. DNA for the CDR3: TGTGCCAGCAGCCGTCCCGTGGGAGCGGGAGGTAACTCCTACGAGCAGTACTTC.

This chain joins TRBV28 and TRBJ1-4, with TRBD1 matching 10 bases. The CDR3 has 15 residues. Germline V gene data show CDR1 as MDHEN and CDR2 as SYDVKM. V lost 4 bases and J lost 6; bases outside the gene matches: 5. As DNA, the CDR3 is TGTGCCAGCAGTTCAGCCGGGACAGGGGATGAAAAACTGTTTTTT. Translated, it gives CASSSAGTGDEKLFF.

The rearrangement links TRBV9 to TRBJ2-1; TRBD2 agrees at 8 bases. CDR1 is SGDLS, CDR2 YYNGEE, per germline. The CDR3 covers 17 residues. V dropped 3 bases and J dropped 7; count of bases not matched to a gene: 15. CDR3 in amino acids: CASSAGVLGGGQNEQFF. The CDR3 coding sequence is TGTGCCAGCAGCGCCGGGGTCCTGGGCGGGGGGCAAAATGAGCAGTTCTTC.

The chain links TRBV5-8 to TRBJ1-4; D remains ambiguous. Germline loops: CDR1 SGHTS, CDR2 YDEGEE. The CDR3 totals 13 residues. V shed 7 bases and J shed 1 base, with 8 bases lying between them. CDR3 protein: CASSFLTNEKLFF. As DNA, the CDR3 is TGTGCCAGCTCTTTTTTAACTAATGAAAAACTGTTTTTT.

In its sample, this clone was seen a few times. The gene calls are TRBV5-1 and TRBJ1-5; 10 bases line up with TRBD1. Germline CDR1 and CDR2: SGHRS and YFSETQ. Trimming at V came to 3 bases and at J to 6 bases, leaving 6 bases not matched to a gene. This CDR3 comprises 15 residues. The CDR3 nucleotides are TGCGCCAGCAGCTGGACAGGGGGTTCTGGTCAGCCCCAGCATTTT. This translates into CASSWTGGSGQPQHF.

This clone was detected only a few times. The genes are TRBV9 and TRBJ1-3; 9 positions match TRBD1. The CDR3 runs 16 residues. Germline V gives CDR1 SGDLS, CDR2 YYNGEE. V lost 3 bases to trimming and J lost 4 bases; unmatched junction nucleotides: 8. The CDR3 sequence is CASSAGWGQGGNTIYF. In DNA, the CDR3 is TGTGCCAGCAGCGCCGGATGGGGACAGGGAGGAAACACCATATATTTT.

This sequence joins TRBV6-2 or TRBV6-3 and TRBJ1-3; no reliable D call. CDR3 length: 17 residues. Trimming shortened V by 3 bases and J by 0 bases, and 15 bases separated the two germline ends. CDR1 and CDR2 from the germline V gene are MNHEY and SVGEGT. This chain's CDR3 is CASSYLTRQSSGNTIYF. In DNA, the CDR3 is TGTGCCAGCAGTTATTTGACACGACAAAGCTCTGGAAACACCATATATTTT.

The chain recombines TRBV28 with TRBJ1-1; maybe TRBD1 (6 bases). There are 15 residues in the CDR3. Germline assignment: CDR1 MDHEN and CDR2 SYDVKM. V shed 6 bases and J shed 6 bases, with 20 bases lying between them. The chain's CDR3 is CASRKSGTTAPEAFF. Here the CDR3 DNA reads TGTGCCAGCAGAAAGTCCGGGACAACCGCACCTGAAGCTTTCTTT.

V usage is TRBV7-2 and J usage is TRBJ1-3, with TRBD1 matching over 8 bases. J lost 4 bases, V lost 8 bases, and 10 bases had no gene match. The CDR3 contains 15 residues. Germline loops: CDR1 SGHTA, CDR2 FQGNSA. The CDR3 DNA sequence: TGTGCCAGCCAATCTCCAGGGGGCTGGGGAAACACCATATATTTT. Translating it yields CASQSPGGWGNTIYF.